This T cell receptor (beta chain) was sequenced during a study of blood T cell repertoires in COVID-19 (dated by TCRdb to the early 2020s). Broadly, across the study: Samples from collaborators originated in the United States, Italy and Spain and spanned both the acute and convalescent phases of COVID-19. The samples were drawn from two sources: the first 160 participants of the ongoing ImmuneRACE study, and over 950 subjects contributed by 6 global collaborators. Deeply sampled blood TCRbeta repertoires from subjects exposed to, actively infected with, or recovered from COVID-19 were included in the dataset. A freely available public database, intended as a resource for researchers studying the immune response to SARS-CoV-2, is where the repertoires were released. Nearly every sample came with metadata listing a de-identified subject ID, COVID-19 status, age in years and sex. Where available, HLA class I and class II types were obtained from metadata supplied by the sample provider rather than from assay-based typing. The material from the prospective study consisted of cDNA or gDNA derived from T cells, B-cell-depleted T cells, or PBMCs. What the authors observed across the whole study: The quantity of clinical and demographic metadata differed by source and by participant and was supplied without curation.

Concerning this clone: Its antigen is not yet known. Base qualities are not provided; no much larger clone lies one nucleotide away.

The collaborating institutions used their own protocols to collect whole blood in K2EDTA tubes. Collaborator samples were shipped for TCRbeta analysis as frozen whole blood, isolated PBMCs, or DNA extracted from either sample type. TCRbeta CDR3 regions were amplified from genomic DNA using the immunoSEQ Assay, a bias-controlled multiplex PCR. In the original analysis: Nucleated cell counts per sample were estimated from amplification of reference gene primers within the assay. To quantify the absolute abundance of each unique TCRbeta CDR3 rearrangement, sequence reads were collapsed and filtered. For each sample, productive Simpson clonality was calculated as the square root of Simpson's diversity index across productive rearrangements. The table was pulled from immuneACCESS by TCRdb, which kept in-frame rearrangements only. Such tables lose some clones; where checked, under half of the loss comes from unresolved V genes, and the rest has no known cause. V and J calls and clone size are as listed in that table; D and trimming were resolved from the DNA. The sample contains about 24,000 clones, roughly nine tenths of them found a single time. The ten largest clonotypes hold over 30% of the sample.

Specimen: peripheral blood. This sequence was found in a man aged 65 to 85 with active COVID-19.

At the DNA level, the sequence is TGTGCCAGCAGTTTACCCGGGGGGGCTGAAGCTTTCTTT. Translation gives CASSLPGGAEAFF. The sequence links TRBV28 to TRBJ1-1; the D region possibly corresponds to TRBD1 (5 bases align). V lost 2 bases and J lost 6 bases; the stretch between them is 10 bases long. Spanning cysteine to phenylalanine, the CDR3 consists of 13 amino acids. Left in the record is the CDR3 DNA by itself, 39 bases read in frame from the first base. Sequences MDHEN (CDR1) and SYDVKM (CDR2) are obtained from the germline V gene.